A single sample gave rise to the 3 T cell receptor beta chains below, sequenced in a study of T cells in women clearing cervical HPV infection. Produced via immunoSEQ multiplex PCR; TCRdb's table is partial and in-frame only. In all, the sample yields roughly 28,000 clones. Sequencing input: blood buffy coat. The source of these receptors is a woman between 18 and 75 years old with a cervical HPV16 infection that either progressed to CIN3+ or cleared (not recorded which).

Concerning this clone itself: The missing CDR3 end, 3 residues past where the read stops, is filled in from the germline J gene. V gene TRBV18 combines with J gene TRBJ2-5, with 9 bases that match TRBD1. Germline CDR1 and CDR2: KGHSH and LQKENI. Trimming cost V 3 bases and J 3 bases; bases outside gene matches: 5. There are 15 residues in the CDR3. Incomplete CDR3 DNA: TGTGCCAGCTCACCCGAGACAGGGGGGAAAGAGACC. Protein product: CASSPETGGKET. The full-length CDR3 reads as CASSPETGGKETQYF.

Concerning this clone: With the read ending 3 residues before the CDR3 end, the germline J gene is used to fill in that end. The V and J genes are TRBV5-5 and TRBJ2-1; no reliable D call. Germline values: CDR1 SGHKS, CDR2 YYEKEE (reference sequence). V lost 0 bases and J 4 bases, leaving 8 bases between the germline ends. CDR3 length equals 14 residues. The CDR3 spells CASSLGPGYNEQFF. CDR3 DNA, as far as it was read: TGTGCCAGCAGCTTGGGGCCAGGTTACAATGAG.

CDR3 DNA (partial): TGTGCCAGTAGTAATGGGGGGGCAAGAAATGAC. As protein: CASSNGGARND. The full CDR3 protein is CASSNGGARNDYTF. V and J are TRBV19 and TRBJ1-2, with D tentatively TRBD1 (6 bases). The read falls 3 residues short of the CDR3 end, and the missing part is taken from the germline J gene. The CDR3 has 14 residues. The germline V gene has CDR1 LNHDA and CDR2 SQIVND (reference sequence).